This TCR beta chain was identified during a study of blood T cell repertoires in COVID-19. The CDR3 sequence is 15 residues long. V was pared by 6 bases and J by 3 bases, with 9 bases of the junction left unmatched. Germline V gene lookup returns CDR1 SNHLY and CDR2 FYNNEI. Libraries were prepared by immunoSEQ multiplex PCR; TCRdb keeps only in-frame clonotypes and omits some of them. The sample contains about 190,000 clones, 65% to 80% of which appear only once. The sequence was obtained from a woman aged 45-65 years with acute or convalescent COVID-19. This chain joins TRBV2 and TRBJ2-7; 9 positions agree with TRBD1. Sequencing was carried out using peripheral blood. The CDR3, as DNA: TGTGCCAGCAGGGCCGGGACAGGGAACGGCTACGAGCAGTACTTC. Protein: CASRAGTGNGYEQYF.